This is a list of T cell receptor beta chains from one sample in a study of CD4+ T cells in melanoma. Produced via immunoSEQ multiplex PCR; TCRdb's table is partial and in-frame only. The sample gives over 8,000 clones, over 55% of which show up once; 16% is in the top ten. Sequenced material: cells from a culture (not recorded whether cultured in vitro). These receptors were taken from a human donor with melanoma. The CDR3 runs from the conserved cysteine through the conserved F or W. Fields, in order: clone size, V gene, J gene, D gene, CDR3 DNA, CDR3 protein. A D gene is named only where the DNA matches it firmly. Rows give clone size only sometimes, using once, few, many, or a class for an expanded clone.

-	TRBV6-6	TRBJ2-7	TRBD1	TGTGCCAGCACCCCTCGACAGGGGGTAAGCGAGCAGTACTTC	CASTPRQGVSEQYF
-	TRBV10-2	TRBJ2-2	TRBD2	TGCGCCAGCACTCGTAGCGGGGGGGCGGGGGAGCTGTTTTTT	CASTRSGGAGELFF
-	TRBV15	TRBJ2-5	-	TGTGCCACCAGCAGAGACCCGGAAGAGACCCAGTACTTC	CATSRDPEETQYF
-	TRBV6-1	TRBJ2-5	-	TGTGCCAGCATTCGGGGCCTGGGGCTTTCGGAGACCCAGTACTTC	CASIRGLGLSETQYF
-	TRBV4-1	TRBJ2-2	TRBD2	TGCGCCAGCAGTCTTAGCGGGGCGGACACCGGGGAGCTGTTTTTT	CASSLSGADTGELFF
-	TRBV5-8	TRBJ1-5	-	TGTGCCAGCAGCGGTAGGGCCAGGTACAATCAGCCCCAGCATTTT	CASSGRARYNQPQHF
-	TRBV12-5	TRBJ1-2	-	TGTGCTAGTGGTAGGGAGAACTTCCGATATGGCTACACCTTC	CASGRENFRYGYTF
few	TRBV2	TRBJ2-2	-	TGTGCCAGCCAAACGATAGGGTTCACCGGGGAGCTGTTTTTT	CASQTIGFTGELFF
-	TRBV11-2	TRBJ1-6	-	TGTGCCAGCAGCCTTATTAGGGGAGGACGGACAAGTAATAATTCACCCCTCCACTTT	CASSLIRGGRTSNNSPLHF
-	TRBV7-9	TRBJ1-4	-	TGTGCCAGCAGCTTCCGACAGGAGGGCGAAAAACTGTTTTTT	CASSFRQEGEKLFF
few	TRBV5-3	TRBJ1-2	TRBD1	TGTGCCAGAACGCGGACAGGGGATGACTATGGCTACACCTTC	CARTRTGDDYGYTF
once	TRBV9	TRBJ1-5	-	TGTGCCAGCAGCGTAGGCCCAGGACTGAATCAGCCCCAGCATTTT	CASSVGPGLNQPQHF
-	TRBV11-2	TRBJ1-4	-	TGTGCCAGCAGCCGGGACCTCTCCTATGAAAAACTGTTTTTT	CASSRDLSYEKLFF
-	TRBV6-5	TRBJ2-6	-	TGTGCCAGCAGCCCCAGGCGCTCTGGGGCCAACGTCCTGACTTTC	CASSPRRSGANVLTF
-	TRBV7-9	TRBJ2-7	-	TGTGCCAGCAGCTTCGGCGAGCAGTACTTC	CASSFGEQYF
-	TRBV5-6	TRBJ2-3	TRBD2	TGTGCCAGCAGAGAGAGCGGGGGCACAGATACGCAGTATTTT	CASRESGGTDTQYF
-	TRBV30	TRBJ1-6	-	TGTGCCTGGAGTGTTGGAGTTAATTCACCCCTCCACTTT	CAWSVGVNSPLHF
-	TRBV7-8	TRBJ2-3	-	TGTGCCAGCAGCCTTAGCCCCACAGATACGCAGTATTTT	CASSLSPTDTQYF
few	TRBV25-1	TRBJ2-1	-	TGTGCCAGCAGTGAGGGGAGCTCCTACAATGAGCAGTTCTTC	CASSEGSSYNEQFF
-	TRBV19	TRBJ2-2	-	TGTGCCGTCCATCCGGGTGGGGGCCTGAGGGAGCTGTTTTTT	CAVHPGGGLRELFF
few	TRBV7-9	TRBJ2-7	-	TGTGCCAGCAGCCTCGTAATCGGGACACCGACCTACGAGCAGTACTTC	CASSLVIGTPTYEQYF
-	TRBV4-1	TRBJ2-2	TRBD1	TGCGCCAGCAGCCAAGAACTGGGACAGCGGCGCCGGGAGCTGTTTTTT	CASSQELGQRRRELFF
-	TRBV6-5	TRBJ2-1	-	TGTGCCAGCGGACGGGGGATTCGCTCCGGTGAGCAGTTCTTC	CASGRGIRSGEQFF
-	TRBV2	TRBJ2-5	-	TGTGCCAGCAGTGCAAAGATAGGACTGATACAAGAGACCCAGTACTTC	CASSAKIGLIQETQYF
-	TRBV5-1	TRBJ2-3	-	TGCGCCAGCAGCTTTGGGGCCAGGAGGAACACAGATACGCAGTATTTT	CASSFGARRNTDTQYF
-	TRBV11-2	TRBJ2-5	-	TGTGCCAGCAGCTCCGCGACCCCCAACGGGCCCCAGTACTTC	CASSSATPNGPQYF
-	TRBV6-5	TRBJ2-1	TRBD2	TGTGCCAGCAGGGGACTAGGTAGCTCGAATGAGCAGTTCTTC	CASRGLGSSNEQFF
few	TRBV25-1	TRBJ1-2	-	TGTGCCAGCAGTGGAGACCGGCGGGTTTCGAGCTATGGCTACACCTTC	CASSGDRRVSSYGYTF
-	TRBV5-4	TRBJ1-2	-	TGTGCCAGCAGCCTCCCGGCCGATAGGGGCTACACCTTC	CASSLPADRGYTF
few	TRBV14	TRBJ2-2	-	TGTGCCAGCAGCCAAGACCTAACCGGGGAGCTGTTTTTT	CASSQDLTGELFF
few	TRBV7-9	TRBJ1-3	-	TGTGCCAGCAGCCCGCGGGGGACAACTACTGGAAACACCATATATTTT	CASSPRGTTTGNTIYF
-	TRBV30	TRBJ2-2	-	TGTGCCTGGAGTCTCCCGGACCGGTACACCGGGGAGCTGTTTTTT	CAWSLPDRYTGELFF
-	TRBV30	TRBJ2-5	-	TGTGCCTGGACCCCGGCAGGATGGTACCAAGAGACCCAGTACTTC	CAWTPAGWYQETQYF
few	TRBV5-1	TRBJ1-6	-	TGCGCCAGCAGCCAGGCCGGCTCCTATAATTCACCCCTCCACTTT	CASSQAGSYNSPLHF
-	TRBV11-3	TRBJ2-3	-	TGTGCCAGCAGCTTGGGGGGGGGCGTTACGCAGTATTTT	CASSLGGGVTQYF
-	TRBV9	TRBJ1-2	TRBD1	TGTGCCAGCAGCGTAGGACCGACAGGGGGCGCCGGCTCATATGGCTACACCTTC	CASSVGPTGGAGSYGYTF
-	TRBV11-2	TRBJ2-5	-	TGTGCCCACCGCGGGACAAGTGACCAAGAGACCCAGTACTTC	CAHRGTSDQETQYF
-	TRBV5-1	TRBJ1-1	-	TGCGCCAGCAGCTCCCAGCCTTACACTGAAGCTTTCTTT	CASSSQPYTEAFF
once	TRBV2	TRBJ1-6	-	TGTGCCAGCAGTGAAGAGGTTAATTCACCCCTCCACTTT	CASSEEVNSPLHF
few	TRBV5-1	TRBJ1-1	TRBD1	TGCGCCAGCAGCCCCCGACGGGACAGCTTGAACACTGAAGCTTTCTTT	CASSPRRDSLNTEAFF
-	TRBV5-8	TRBJ1-1	-	TGTGCCAGCAGCTCGGACGATTACACTGAAGCTTTCTTT	CASSSDDYTEAFF
-	TRBV6-1	TRBJ1-2	-	TGTGCCAGCAGAGAGCAGCAGGGGCCCTATGGCTACACCTTC	CASREQQGPYGYTF
-	TRBV7-2	TRBJ1-4	-	TGTGCCAGCAGCTTAGCGGGGGTTCGAAATGAAAAACTGTTTTTT	CASSLAGVRNEKLFF
-	TRBV5-1	TRBJ2-3	TRBD2	TGCGCCAGCAGCCTAGGACTAGCGGGGGGGTATCCAGATACGCAGTATTTT	CASSLGLAGGYPDTQYF
-	TRBV23-1	TRBJ1-1	-	TGCGCCAGCTCTATGGAGGGCACTGAAGCTTTCTTT	CASSMEGTEAFF
-	TRBV7-2	TRBJ1-4	-	TGTGCCAGCAGCTTATCCCCCACGGGAAAACTGTTTTTT	CASSLSPTGKLFF
-	TRBV29-1	TRBJ1-4	TRBD1	TGCAGCGGCATGGGACAGGGTAGCGAAAAACTGTTTTTT	CSGMGQGSEKLFF
few	TRBV7-9	TRBJ1-2	-	TGTGCCAGCAGTTGGACCGAGAACTATGGCTACACCTTC	CASSWTENYGYTF
-	TRBV5-5	TRBJ2-5	TRBD2	TGTGCCAGCAGCCTGCGGGTACTAGCGGGGGGTTCGGAGACCCAGTACTTC	CASSLRVLAGGSETQYF
few	TRBV19	TRBJ1-2	-	TGTGCCAGTAGTATAGATCAGACAGGTGGCTACACCTTC	CASSIDQTGGYTF
-	TRBV10-2	TRBJ2-7	-	TGCGCCAGCAATGGGGGAAACAGAACAATCTACGAGCAGTACTTC	CASNGGNRTIYEQYF
-	TRBV5-6	TRBJ1-5	TRBD1	TGTGCCAGCAGCTTGGGTGGCAGGGGGTATCGGAATCAGCCCCAGCATTTT	CASSLGGRGYRNQPQHF
-	TRBV4-1	TRBJ2-6	TRBD1	TGCGCCAGCAGCCAAGATCCAGGGGGCTGGGGATCTGGGGCCAACGTCCTGACTTTC	CASSQDPGGWGSGANVLTF
few	TRBV4-1	TRBJ2-5	-	TGCGCCAGCAGCCTCGGGGCCGGGGTTCGGGAGACCCAGTACTTC	CASSLGAGVRETQYF
-	TRBV7-2	TRBJ1-3	-	TGTGCCAGCAGCTTAGACAGACTGGGAAACACCATATATTTT	CASSLDRLGNTIYF